This is a list of T cell receptor beta chains from one sample in a study of T cell clonotyping in hematopoietic cell transplantation. Only in-frame clones appear in the TCRdb table, and some are missing; sequencing was by immunoSEQ multiplex PCR. The sample holds more than 15,000 clones, about nine tenths seen once. The specimen was peripheral blood mononuclear cells. The receptors here all came from a man aged 50 to 59 in good health. Some clones in this sample may be carry-over from other donors' samples. CDR3s include the opening cysteine and the closing phenylalanine or tryptophan. A D gene is named only where the DNA matches it firmly. Clone size is given for some rows only: seen once, a few or many times, or a class if the clone is expanded.

D: -; size: -; V: TRBV29-1; J: TRBJ2-2; CDR3: CSVERYTGELFF; DNA: TGCAGCGTTGAAAGATACACCGGGGAGCTGTTTTTT
D: -; size: -; V: TRBV28; J: TRBJ1-2; CDR3: CASSADSSSKGYTF; DNA: TGTGCCAGCAGTGCGGACAGTAGTTCCAAAGGCTACACCTTC
D: -; size: -; V: TRBV28; J: TRBJ1-4; CDR3: CASSSLAEKLFF; DNA: TGTGCCAGCAGCTCCCTAGCTGAAAAACTGTTTTTT
D: TRBD1; size: -; V: TRBV28; J: TRBJ1-5; CDR3: CASSSSHRGPGQPQHF; DNA: TGTGCCAGCAGTTCCTCTCACAGGGGCCCCGGGCAGCCCCAGCATTTT
D: -; size: -; V: TRBV19; J: TRBJ1-5; CDR3: CASSISGSGKPQHF; DNA: TGTGCCAGTAGTATATCAGGGTCGGGGAAGCCCCAGCATTTT
D: -; size: -; V: TRBV5-1; J: TRBJ1-6; CDR3: CASSLGSDPYNSPLHF; DNA: TGCGCCAGCAGCTTGGGGTCCGACCCCTATAATTCACCCCTCCACTTT
D: -; size: -; V: TRBV28; J: TRBJ1-5; CDR3: CASDGQTNQPQHF; DNA: TGTGCCAGCGACGGACAGACCAATCAGCCCCAGCATTTT
D: -; size: medium-sized; V: TRBV6-6; J: TRBJ2-3; CDR3: CASSTGVGGGPDTQYF; DNA: TGTGCCAGCAGCACAGGGGTAGGGGGGGGCCCAGATACGCAGTATTTT
D: TRBD1; size: -; V: TRBV6-6; J: TRBJ2-3; CDR3: CASIDRVVTDTQYF; DNA: TGTGCCAGCATCGACAGGGTCGTCACAGATACGCAGTATTTT
D: TRBD1; size: -; V: TRBV28; J: TRBJ1-4; CDR3: CASSLPWDRKKLFF; DNA: TGTGCCAGCAGCCTCCCCTGGGACAGGAAAAAACTGTTTTTT
D: -; size: -; V: TRBV10-1; J: TRBJ1-2; CDR3: CASSVRTNYGYTF; DNA: TGCGCCAGCAGTGTGAGGACTAACTATGGCTACACCTTC
D: TRBD1; size: -; V: TRBV30; J: TRBJ1-6; CDR3: CAWSAGQDNSPLHF; DNA: TGTGCCTGGAGTGCCGGACAGGACAATTCACCCCTCCACTTT
D: -; size: once; V: TRBV4-2; J: TRBJ1-3; CDR3: CASSQEPGTGNTIYF; DNA: TGTGCCAGCAGCCAAGAGCCAGGGACGGGAAACACCATATATTTT
D: TRBD2; size: -; V: TRBV29-1; J: TRBJ2-5; CDR3: CSASSGGAWETQYF; DNA: TGCAGCGCCTCTAGCGGGGGGGCATGGGAGACCCAGTACTTC
D: -; size: -; V: TRBV19; J: TRBJ1-1; CDR3: CASSEVRAQTEAFF; DNA: TGTGCCAGTAGTGAGGTCAGGGCACAAACTGAAGCTTTCTTT
D: -; size: -; V: TRBV6-1; J: TRBJ1-5; CDR3: CASSPPPGWQPQHF; DNA: TGTGCCAGCAGTCCCCCCCCCGGATGGCAGCCCCAGCATTTT
D: -; size: -; V: TRBV11-2; J: TRBJ1-1; CDR3: CASRSQGDTEAFF; DNA: TGTGCCAGCAGATCCCAGGGCGACACTGAAGCTTTCTTT
D: TRBD1; size: -; V: TRBV7-9; J: TRBJ1-2; CDR3: CASTRTGAGGYTF; DNA: TGTGCCAGCACCCGGACAGGGGCGGGTGGCTACACCTTC
D: TRBD1; size: -; V: TRBV7-2; J: TRBJ2-7; CDR3: CASSPTGTGRNEQYF; DNA: TGTGCCAGCAGCCCGACCGGGACAGGGCGGAACGAGCAGTACTTC
D: TRBD1; size: -; V: TRBV28; J: TRBJ1-6; CDR3: CASSLDGDRGRSPLHF; DNA: TGTGCCAGCAGCCTAGATGGGGACAGGGGGAGATCACCCCTCCACTTT
D: -; size: -; V: TRBV30; J: TRBJ2-7; CDR3: CAWSSDAGYEQYF; DNA: TGTGCCTGGAGCTCCGACGCGGGTTACGAGCAGTACTTC
D: -; size: -; V: TRBV5-1; J: TRBJ1-2; CDR3: CASSLWAEGYGYTF; DNA: TGCGCCAGCAGCTTGTGGGCAGAAGGGTATGGCTACACCTTC
D: -; size: -; V: TRBV4-1; J: TRBJ1-5; CDR3: CASSQSGLPNQPQHF; DNA: TGCGCCAGCAGCCAGTCGGGACTGCCCAATCAGCCCCAGCATTTT
D: -; size: -; V: TRBV10-3; J: TRBJ2-7; CDR3: CATLVGPQYEQYF; DNA: TGTGCCACCCTTGTGGGGCCCCAATACGAGCAGTACTTC
D: TRBD1; size: -; V: TRBV5-1; J: TRBJ1-6; CDR3: CASSLNRGEPLHF; DNA: TGCGCCAGCAGCTTGAACAGGGGGGAACCCCTCCACTTT
D: -; size: -; V: TRBV11-3; J: TRBJ2-7; CDR3: CASSMGHSYEQYF; DNA: TGTGCCAGCAGCATGGGACACTCCTACGAGCAGTACTTC
D: -; size: -; V: TRBV7-9; J: TRBJ2-1; CDR3: CASSPGRSSYNEQFF; DNA: TGTGCCAGCAGCCCCGGCCGGAGCTCCTACAATGAGCAGTTCTTC
D: TRBD1; size: -; V: TRBV4-2; J: TRBJ1-5; CDR3: CASSQAGGDSQPQHF; DNA: TGTGCCAGCAGCCAAGCAGGTGGGGACAGTCAGCCCCAGCATTTT
D: -; size: -; V: TRBV11-3; J: TRBJ1-4; CDR3: CASSLFWKEKLFF; DNA: TGTGCCAGCAGCTTATTTTGGAAAGAAAAACTGTTTTTT
D: -; size: -; V: TRBV9; J: TRBJ1-1; CDR3: CASSVEGNTEAFF; DNA: TGTGCCAGCAGCGTAGAGGGGAACACTGAAGCTTTCTTT
D: -; size: once; V: TRBV4-2; J: TRBJ1-6; CDR3: CASSFPPGNNSPLHF; DNA: TGTGCCAGCAGCTTCCCCCCAGGAAATAATTCACCCCTCCACTTT
D: TRBD2; size: -; V: TRBV9; J: TRBJ2-5; CDR3: CASSGSGERETQYF; DNA: TGTGCCAGCAGCGGTAGCGGGGAGAGAGAGACCCAGTACTTC